This record looks at one TCR beta chain sequence and its context. The antigen remains unidentified. The data derive from a study of Tregs in tolerant kidney transplant recipients. Study findings and constraints: This study did not directly address biological reproducibility.

The CDR3 consists of 13 residues. CDR1 SGHTA and CDR2 FQGNSA come from the germline V gene. Trimming stripped 5 bases from V and 10 bases from J, with 17 bases between. This table comes from immunoSEQ multiplex PCR, and its TCRdb copy is limited to in-frame clones, with some not included. The sample holds thousands of clones; about half are singletons and the top ten take roughly 5.4%. Source material: CD4+ T cells from blood cultured with allogeneic cells. The receptor comes from a human donor in good health. This rearrangement joins TRBV7-2 to TRBJ2-5; D not resolved. CDR3 sequence: CASSPSGPIGQYF. CDR3 nucleotide sequence: TGTGCCAGCAGCCCATCGGGCCCAATTGGCCAGTACTTC.